The source of this TCR beta chain is a study of cytomegalovirus exposure and HLA in healthy donors. The repertoire was sequenced with immunoSEQ multiplex PCR; TCRdb's copy has only in-frame clones and lacks some. This table has under 80,000 clones, 80% to 90% appearing once. The CDR3 runs to 18 residues. Losses at the gene ends were 4 bases for V and 4 bases for J; bases not matched to a gene: 8. Germline CDR1 reads SGHNT; CDR2 reads YYREEE (reference sequence). About this clone itself: Its antigen is unidentified.

General observations from the study: CMV antigen specificity was confirmed in vitro for a few CMV-associated chains.

The sample consisted of PBMCs. V gene TRBV5-4 combines with J gene TRBJ2-2; 15 bases match TRBD2. The origin of this receptor is a woman under 30 in good health and CMV-seronegative. The CDR3 nucleotides are TGTGCCAGCAGCCGAGGACTAGCGGGAGGGCCGGGCACCGGGGAGCTGTTTTTT. Translation gives CASSRGLAGGPGTGELFF.